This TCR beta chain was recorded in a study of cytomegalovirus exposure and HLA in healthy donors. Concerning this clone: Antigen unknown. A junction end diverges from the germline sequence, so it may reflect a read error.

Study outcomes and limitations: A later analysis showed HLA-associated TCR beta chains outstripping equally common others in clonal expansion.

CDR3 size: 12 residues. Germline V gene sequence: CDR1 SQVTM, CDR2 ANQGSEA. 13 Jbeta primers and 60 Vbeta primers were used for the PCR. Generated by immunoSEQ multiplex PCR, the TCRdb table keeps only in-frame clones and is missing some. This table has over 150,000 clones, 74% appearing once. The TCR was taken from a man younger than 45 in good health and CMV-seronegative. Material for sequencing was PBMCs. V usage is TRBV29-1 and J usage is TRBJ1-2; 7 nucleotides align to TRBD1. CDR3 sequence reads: CSPLRGGNGYPF. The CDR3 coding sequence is TGCAGCCCCCTTAGAGGGGGCAATGGCTACCCCTTC.